Below are 20 T cell receptor beta chains sequenced from a single sample in a study of T cells in Graves' hyperthyroidism and ophthalmopathy (dated by TCRdb to the late 2010s). Libraries were made using multiplex PCR. The listed sequencing device is Illumina HiSeq 2000. The TCR beta CDR3 regions were amplified from RNA transcripts. The TCR CDR3 was subjected to a first round of RT-PCR using the HTBI primer set and the Qiagen OneStep RT-PCR kit. Clones were called with MiXCR by TCRdb after fastp trimmed the public reads at Q25, and only in-frame beta chains were retained. Under each unique CDR3 protein, matching rows form one entry showing the most common genes and DNA. This sample lists around 700,000 distinct CDR3 sequences; roughly a sixth were detected once. The ten largest clones add up to 15% to 20% of the sample. The sample comprised blood. The receptor source for this set is a woman between 45 and 65 years old with Graves' hyperthyroidism that later progressed to Graves' ophthalmopathy.

A few counts support this clonotype. The V gene is TRBV7-9, the J gene TRBJ2-7; D might be TRBD1 or TRBD2, each matching 5 bases. This CDR3 is 14 amino acids long. Germline-derived CDR1 and CDR2 are SEHNR and FQNEAQ (reference sequence). Trimming removed 1 base from V and 3 bases from J, with 10 bases in between. The CDR3 region is CASSLEWGNYEQYF. The CDR3 DNA is TGTGCCAGCAGCTTAGAATGGGGGAACTACGAGCAGTACTTC.

This clonotype was detected many times. CDR3 region: CAWSVRGSKNIQYF. The CDR3 DNA reads TGTGCCTGGAGTGTACGGGGATCCAAAAACATTCAGTACTTC. The rearrangement links TRBV30 to TRBJ2-4; D is perhaps TRBD2 (5 bases). In germline, CDR1 is GTSNPN, CDR2 SVGIG (reference sequence). The CDR3 length is 14 residues. With 0 bases removed from V and 2 bases from J, the gap between germline ends came to 8 bases. The full variable domain, with the rest looked up from reference TRBV30 and TRBJ2-4, is SQTIHQWPATLVQPVGSPLSLECTVEGTSNPNLYWYRQAAGRGLQLLFYSVGIGQISSEVPQNLSASRPQDRQFILSSKKLLLSDSGFYLCAWSVRGSKNIQYFGAGTRLSVL.

This clonotype was found many times. The chain combines TRBV30 with TRBJ1-5; the match to TRBD1 covers 9 bases. V lost 0 bases and J lost 0; bases outside the gene matches: 6. CDR1 and CDR2 (germline): GTSNPN, SVGIG (reference sequence). The CDR3 extends over 17 amino acids. The CDR3 is CAWSVQGASLSNQPQHF. In DNA, the CDR3 is TGTGCCTGGAGTGTACAGGGGGCATCCCTTAGCAATCAGCCCCAGCATTTT.

This clonotype was seen at least ten times. The genes are TRBV12-3 or TRBV12-4 and TRBJ1-1; D may be TRBD1 (6 bases). The V gene lost 6 bases and the J gene lost 0 bases, with 14 bases spanning the gap. This CDR3 contains 15 residues. In DNA form, the CDR3 reads TGTGCCAGCAGGCCTCGACAGGTTATGAACACTGAAGCTTTCTTT. This gives the protein CASRPRQVMNTEAFF.

The chain has TRBV6-1 and TRBJ1-1; D possibly corresponds to TRBD1 (5 bases). From germline, CDR1 is MNHNS and CDR2 SASEGT. CDR3 length: 14 residues. Trimming took off 7 bases at V and 5 bases at J, with 17 bases between the two ends. The chain's CDR3 is CASTPPGYGTEAFF. The CDR3 coding sequence is TGTGCCAGCACCCCCCCAGGGTATGGGACTGAAGCTTTCTTT.

This clonotype has just a few counts. The chain employs TRBV6-2 or TRBV6-3 and TRBJ2-1; 8 bases are shared with TRBD2. The CDR3 consists of 17 residues. The V gene's germline CDR1 is MNHEY and CDR2 SVGEGT. J was trimmed by 1 base and V by 2 bases; bases with no gene match: 7. In nucleotides, the CDR3 is TGTGCCAGCAGTTACCTTACTAGCGGTTTGTCCTACAATGAGCAGTTCTTC. It translates to CASSYLTSGLSYNEQFF.

The chain recombines TRBV6-5 with TRBJ2-5; 7 bases are shared with TRBD2. The junction had 5 bases not matched to a gene; V was cut back by 0 bases and J by 4 bases. This CDR3 comprises 15 residues. The germline V gene encodes CDR1 MNHEY and CDR2 SVGAGI. CDR3 DNA: TGTGCCAGCAGTTACTCGAATGGCGGGGGAGAGACCCAGTACTTC. Amino acid sequence: CASSYSNGGGETQYF.

This clonotype was seen at least ten times. V and J are TRBV7-8 and TRBJ2-1, with 7 bases aligning to TRBD1. J was trimmed by 6 bases and V by 1 base; bases with no gene match: 3. Germline CDR1 is SGHVS and CDR2 is FQNEAQ. This CDR3 has 14 amino acids. DNA of the CDR3: TGTGCCAGCAGCTTAGGACAGGGTCCCAATGAGCAGTTCTTC. The encoded protein is CASSLGQGPNEQFF.

This clonotype was counted between two and nine times. CDR3: CASPGGTYEQYF. The CDR3 DNA reads as TGCGCCAGCCCGGGGGGCACCTACGAGCAGTACTTC. The chain uses TRBV10-2 and TRBJ2-7; a weak D match, TRBD2 (7 bases). The V end was cut by 8 bases, the J end by 2 bases, with 10 bases between. Germline V CDR1 and CDR2: WSHSY, SAAADI. This CDR3 spans 12 amino acids.

This clonotype has a count of ten or more. The chain couples TRBV18 to TRBJ1-1; 10 bases are shared with TRBD1. Germline trimming cut 4 bases from V and 3 bases from J; bases unmatched to any gene: 14. The length of the CDR3 is 18 residues. The germline V gene has CDR1 KGHSH and CDR2 LQKENI. CDR3 region: CASSRPPGQGTRYTEAFF. DNA for the CDR3: TGTGCCAGCTCACGACCTCCGGGACAGGGGACAAGGTACACTGAAGCTTTCTTT.

This clonotype was observed many times. The chain couples TRBV6-1 to TRBJ1-5, with unresolved D. Trimming cost V 4 bases and J 2 bases, with 12 bases left between them. Germline CDR1 is MNHNS and CDR2 is SASEGT. The CDR3 totals 15 residues. The CDR3 reads CASSGGTRGNQPQHF. For the CDR3, the DNA is TGTGCCAGCAGTGGAGGAACACGAGGCAATCAGCCCCAGCATTTT.

The chain employs TRBV20-1 and TRBJ1-1; perhaps TRBD1 as D (6 bases). This CDR3 region has 15 residues. Trimming stripped 1 base from V and 0 bases from J, with 12 bases between. In germline, CDR1 is DFQATT, CDR2 SNEGSKA (reference sequence). The CDR3 nucleotides are TGCAGTGCTAGAGCCGGGGGCGGGGTGAACACTGAAGCTTTCTTT. Amino acids: CSARAGGGVNTEAFF.

This clonotype turned up a few times. The chain links TRBV24-1 to TRBJ2-1; tentatively, D is TRBD2 (6 bases). With 6 bases removed from V and 2 bases from J, the gap between germline ends came to 13 bases. Germline assignment: CDR1 KGHDR and CDR2 SFDVKD. The CDR3 has 15 amino acids. This chain's CDR3 is CATSQSAGPYNEQFF. The CDR3 coding sequence is TGTGCCACCAGTCAGAGCGCGGGGCCCTACAATGAGCAGTTCTTC.

The chain has TRBV10-1 and TRBJ2-1, with TRBD2 matching over 14 bases. Germline CDR1 reads WNHNN; CDR2 reads SYGVQD (reference sequence). The CDR3 spans 18 residues. V was pared by 2 bases and J by 9 bases, with 12 bases of the junction left unmatched. CDR3 nucleotide sequence: TGCGCCAGCAGTGAGACCCTGTCGACTAGCGGGGGGGCCGGTGAGCAGTTCTTC. The encoded protein is CASSETLSTSGGAGEQFF.

There are many counts of this clonotype. V usage is TRBV11-2 and J usage is TRBJ1-1, with a tentative D call TRBD1 (6 bases). Germline loops: CDR1 SGHAT, CDR2 FQNNGV. The CDR3 is made up of 13 amino acids. V lost 11 bases to trimming and J lost 1 base, with 14 bases between them. The CDR3 protein is CAGKVGGNTEAFF. The CDR3 DNA follows: TGTGCCGGAAAAGTAGGGGGGAACACTGAAGCTTTCTTT.

V usage is TRBV15 and J usage is TRBJ1-6; 8 nucleotides agree with TRBD1. CDR3 length: 16 residues. The germline V gene has CDR1 LNHNV and CDR2 YYDKDF (reference sequence). J gave up 7 bases and V 2 bases, and 7 bases lay outside the gene matches. CDR3 region: CATSRRLTGANSPLHF. The CDR3 DNA reads TGTGCCACCAGCAGACGCTTGACAGGGGCAAATTCACCCCTCCACTTT.

This clonotype was observed a handful of times. The CDR3 coding sequence is TGTGCCAGTAGTATGGGGACAGGGTCTTTTGGCTACACCTTC. Translated, it gives CASSMGTGSFGYTF. This sequence joins TRBV19 and TRBJ1-2; 9 positions agree with TRBD1. Germline V gives CDR1 LNHDA, CDR2 SQIVND (reference sequence). There are 14 residues in the CDR3. Germline trimming cut 3 bases from V and 7 bases from J; bases unmatched to any gene: 6.

V is TRBV6-2 or TRBV6-3 and J is TRBJ2-5, with D hard to call. V lost 7 bases and J 1 base, leaving 19 bases between the germline ends. This CDR3 has 16 amino acids. Germline lookup yields CDR1 MNHEY and CDR2 SVGEGT. The CDR3 loop reads CASTLSAPVVQETQYF. CDR3 coding DNA: TGTGCCAGCACCCTAAGCGCCCCTGTAGTCCAAGAGACCCAGTACTTC.

This clonotype was detected many times. This chain connects TRBV7-9 to TRBJ2-1, with 10 bases that match TRBD2. The germline V gene has CDR1 SEHNR and CDR2 FQNEAQ (reference sequence). V lost 3 bases to trimming and J lost 0 bases; unmatched junction nucleotides: 5. The CDR3 runs 17 residues. CDR3 bases: TGTGCCAGCAGCTTGGGTAGCGGGGGGAGCTCCTACAATGAGCAGTTCTTC. The encoded protein is CASSLGSGGSSYNEQFF.

Ten or more counts support this clonotype. The chain joins TRBV12-3 or TRBV12-4 to TRBJ1-1; D not resolved. CDR3 length: 11 residues. V was cut by 4 bases and J by 9 bases, with 9 bases left in between. This CDR3 reads CASSSGPQAFF. The CDR3 nucleotides read TGTGCCAGCAGTTCCGGTCCCCAAGCTTTCTTT.